Each of the 7 T cell receptor beta chains below was sequenced from the same sample in a study of vaccination effects on CD4 cells after COVID-19. Profiling relied on immunoSEQ multiplex PCR, and the TCRdb table lists in-frame clones only, not all of them. Here the sample spans tens of thousands of clones, under 75% being singletons. Before any sequencing was done, the ViraFEST assay used viral peptide pools to expand antigen-specific CD4+ T cells. At the end of about ten days of culture, CD4+ T cells were isolated. In the vaccine recipients, nucleocapsid antibodies were negative and there was no prior SARS-CoV-2 infection. What these receptors recognize is not known. Sample: CD4+ T cells from PBMCs cultured with HCoV-OC43 spike peptides, taken before COVID-19 vaccination. Subset defined: HCoV-OC43 spike overlapping peptide pool stimulation. These receptor sequences come from a human donor who received a COVID-19 vaccine.

This sequence joins TRBV10-3 and TRBJ1-6, with D possibly TRBD1 on 6 matching bases. Germline loops: CDR1 ENHRY, CDR2 SYGVKD. This CDR3 spans 13 amino acids. Trimming pared 4 bases from V and 8 bases from J, leaving 9 bases between. The CDR3 DNA is TGTGCCATCAGTGTGGACAGCGATTCACCCCTCCACTTT. It specifies CAISVDSDSPLHF.

This sequence joins TRBV6-1 and TRBJ1-2, with D perhaps TRBD1 (6 bases). CDR1 MNHNS and CDR2 SASEGT come from the germline V gene. With 0 bases removed from V and 1 base from J, the gap between germline ends came to 12 bases. The CDR3 loop spans 16 amino acids. CDR3 coding DNA: TGTGCCAGCAGTGAAGCGCCAGGGGTCCTTAACTATGGCTACACCTTC. This encodes CASSEAPGVLNYGYTF.

This clone appeared once. The chain couples TRBV6-5 to TRBJ1-5; D call uncertain. The germline V gene has CDR1 MNHEY and CDR2 SVGAGI. CDR3 length: 16 amino acids. V was trimmed by 4 bases and J by 4 bases, leaving 17 bases between them. In nucleotides, the CDR3 is TGTGCCAGCAGTTCAAGGGCCCTTTTTAGTAATCAGCCCCAGCATTTT. This encodes CASSSRALFSNQPQHF.

The rearrangement links TRBV5-1 to TRBJ2-7; TRBD1 is a possible D gene (5 bases). Germline V gene lookup returns CDR1 SGHRS and CDR2 YFSETQ. The CDR3 contains 18 residues. V lost 2 bases, J lost 0 bases, and 21 bases lay in between. This CDR3 is CASSLNIGSRTNSYEQYF. CDR3 bases: TGCGCCAGCAGCTTAAATATCGGCAGCAGGACAAACTCCTACGAGCAGTACTTC.

The genes are TRBV7-6 and TRBJ1-3; 8 bases fit TRBD1. The germline V gene encodes CDR1 SGHVS and CDR2 FNYEAQ. V lost 0 bases and J lost 6; bases outside the gene matches: 7. The CDR3 spans 16 residues. The CDR3 bases are TGTGCCAGCAGCTTAGCGTCGGGACAGGAGCCAAACACCATATATTTT. Protein sequence: CASSLASGQEPNTIYF.

The J gene is TRBJ1-5, the V gene TRBV2; tentatively, D is TRBD1 (5 bases). V gave up 6 bases and J gave up 5 bases, with 14 bases separating them. This CDR3 spans 14 amino acids. CDR1 SNHLY and CDR2 FYNNEI come from the germline V gene. The CDR3 bases are TGTGCCAGCAGCCGGGCGACAGCCGATCAGCCCCAGCATTTT. As protein: CASSRATADQPQHF.

This clone was seen a single time. The chain links TRBV3-1 (or the pseudogene TRBV3-2) to TRBJ2-7, with a possible D match to TRBD1 (5 bases). Trimming removed 2 bases at V and 7 bases at J, with 18 bases between. Germline lookup yields CDR1 LGHDT and CDR2 YNNKEL (reference sequence). The CDR3 runs 15 residues. This chain's CDR3 is CASSQYGAQLGEQYF. The CDR3 DNA sequence: TGTGCCAGCAGCCAATATGGGGCGCAATTGGGGGAGCAGTACTTC.